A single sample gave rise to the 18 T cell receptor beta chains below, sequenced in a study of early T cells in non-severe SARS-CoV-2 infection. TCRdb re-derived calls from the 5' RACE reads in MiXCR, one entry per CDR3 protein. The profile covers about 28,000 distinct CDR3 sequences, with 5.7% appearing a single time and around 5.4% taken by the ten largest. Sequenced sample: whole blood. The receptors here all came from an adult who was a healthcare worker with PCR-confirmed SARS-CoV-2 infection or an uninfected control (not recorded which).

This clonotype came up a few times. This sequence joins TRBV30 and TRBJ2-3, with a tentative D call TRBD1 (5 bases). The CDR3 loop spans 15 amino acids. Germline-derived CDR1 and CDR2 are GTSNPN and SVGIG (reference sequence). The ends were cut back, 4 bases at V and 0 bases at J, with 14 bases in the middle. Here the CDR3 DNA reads TGTGCCTGGACACTTGGGGCTACTAGCACAGATACGCAGTATTTT. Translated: CAWTLGATSTDTQYF.

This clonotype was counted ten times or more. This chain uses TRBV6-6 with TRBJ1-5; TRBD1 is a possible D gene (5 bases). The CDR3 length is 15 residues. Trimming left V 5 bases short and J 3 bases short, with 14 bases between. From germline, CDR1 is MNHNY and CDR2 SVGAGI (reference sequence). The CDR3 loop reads CASSPRGEINQPQHF. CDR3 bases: TGTGCCAGCAGTCCCCGAGGGGAGATCAATCAGCCCCAGCATTTT.

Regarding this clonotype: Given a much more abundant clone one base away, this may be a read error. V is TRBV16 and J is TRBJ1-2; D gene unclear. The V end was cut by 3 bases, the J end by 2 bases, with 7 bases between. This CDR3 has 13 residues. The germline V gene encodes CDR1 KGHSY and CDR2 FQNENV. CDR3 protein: CASSQVQNYGYTF. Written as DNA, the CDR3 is TGTGCCAGCAGCCAGGTCCAGAACTATGGCTACACCTTC.

The chain's CDR3 is CASSWGGIETQYF. As DNA, the CDR3 is TGTGCCAGCAGTTGGGGGGGGATTGAGACCCAGTACTTC. V and J are TRBV28 and TRBJ2-5; 7 positions agree with TRBD2. Trimming at V came to 4 bases and at J to 5 bases, leaving 4 bases not matched to a gene. The germline gives CDR1 MDHEN, CDR2 SYDVKM. This CDR3 is built from 13 residues.

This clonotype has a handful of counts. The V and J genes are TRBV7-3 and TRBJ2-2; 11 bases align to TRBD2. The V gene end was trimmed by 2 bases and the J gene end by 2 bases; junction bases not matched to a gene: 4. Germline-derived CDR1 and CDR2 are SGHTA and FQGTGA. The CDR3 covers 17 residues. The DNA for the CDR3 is TGTGCCAGCAGCTTAGACCTAGCGGGGGGAAACACCGGGGAGCTGTTTTTT. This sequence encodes CASSLDLAGGNTGELFF.

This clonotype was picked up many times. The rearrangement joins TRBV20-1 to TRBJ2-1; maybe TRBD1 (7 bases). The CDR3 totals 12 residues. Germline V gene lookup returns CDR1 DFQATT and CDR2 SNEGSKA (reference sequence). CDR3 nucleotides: TGCTCCCCCAGGGGGGTGTACAATGAGCAGTTCTTC. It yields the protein CSPRGVYNEQFF.

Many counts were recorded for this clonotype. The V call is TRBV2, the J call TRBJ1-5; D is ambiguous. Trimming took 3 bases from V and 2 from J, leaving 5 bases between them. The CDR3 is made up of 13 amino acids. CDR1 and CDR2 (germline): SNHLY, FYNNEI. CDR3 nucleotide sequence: TGTGCCAGCAGTGACGGGGGCAATCAGCCCCAGCATTTT. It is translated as CASSDGGNQPQHF.

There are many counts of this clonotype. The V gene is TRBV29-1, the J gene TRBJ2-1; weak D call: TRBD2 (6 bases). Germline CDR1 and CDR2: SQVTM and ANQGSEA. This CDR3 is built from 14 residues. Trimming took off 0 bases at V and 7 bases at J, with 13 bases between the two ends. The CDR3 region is CSVEDPGGVNEQFF. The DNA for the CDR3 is TGCAGCGTTGAAGACCCAGGCGGGGTAAATGAGCAGTTCTTC.

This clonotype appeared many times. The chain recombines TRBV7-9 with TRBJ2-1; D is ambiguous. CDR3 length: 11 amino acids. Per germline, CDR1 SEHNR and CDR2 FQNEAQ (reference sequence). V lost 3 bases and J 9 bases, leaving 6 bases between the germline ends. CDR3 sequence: CASSFMGEQFF. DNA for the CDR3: TGTGCCAGCAGCTTTATGGGTGAGCAGTTCTTC.

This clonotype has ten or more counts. The CDR3 nucleotides read TGCAGTGCCCCTCTGACAGGGCTTAATAATTCACCCCTCCACTTT. Its translation: CSAPLTGLNNSPLHF. The chain has TRBV20-1 and TRBJ1-6; the match to TRBD1 covers 7 bases. Looked up from germline, CDR1 is DFQATT and CDR2 is SNEGSKA (reference sequence). The CDR3 has 15 amino acids. V gave up 6 bases and J gave up 5 bases; unmatched junction bases: 10.

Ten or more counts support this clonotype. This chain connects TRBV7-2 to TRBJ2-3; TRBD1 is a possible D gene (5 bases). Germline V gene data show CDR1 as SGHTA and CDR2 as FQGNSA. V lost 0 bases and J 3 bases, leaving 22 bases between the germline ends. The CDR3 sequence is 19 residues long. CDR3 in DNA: TGTGCCAGCAGCTTAGCGGGCCAGGGAAGGGCGGTGAGAACAGATACGCAGTATTTT. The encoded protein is CASSLAGQGRAVRTDTQYF.

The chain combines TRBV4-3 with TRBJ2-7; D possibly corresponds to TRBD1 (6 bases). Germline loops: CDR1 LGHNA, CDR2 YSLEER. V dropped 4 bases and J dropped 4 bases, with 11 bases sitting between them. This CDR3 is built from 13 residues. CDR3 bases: TGCGCCAGCAGCCGAGACGACAGGTACGAGCAGTACTTC. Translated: CASSRDDRYEQYF.

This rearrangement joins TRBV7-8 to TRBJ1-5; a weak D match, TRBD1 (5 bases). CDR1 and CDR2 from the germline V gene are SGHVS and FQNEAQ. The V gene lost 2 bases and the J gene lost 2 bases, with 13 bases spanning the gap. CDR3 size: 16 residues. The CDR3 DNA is TGTGCCAGCAGCTTACTGGGACCGCCGGGCAATCAGCCCCAGCATTTT. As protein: CASSLLGPPGNQPQHF.

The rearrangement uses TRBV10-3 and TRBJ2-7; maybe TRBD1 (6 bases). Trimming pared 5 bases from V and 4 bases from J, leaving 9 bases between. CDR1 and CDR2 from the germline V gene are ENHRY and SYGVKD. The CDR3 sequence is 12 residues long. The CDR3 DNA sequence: TGTGCCATCAGTCCCGACAGGTACGAGCAGTACTTC. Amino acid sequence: CAISPDRYEQYF.

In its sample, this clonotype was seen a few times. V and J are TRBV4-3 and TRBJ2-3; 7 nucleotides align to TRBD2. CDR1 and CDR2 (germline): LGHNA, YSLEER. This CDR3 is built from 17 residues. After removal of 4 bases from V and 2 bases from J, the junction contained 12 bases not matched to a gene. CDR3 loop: CASSLRGGLAVTDTQYF. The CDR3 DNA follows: TGCGCCAGCAGCCTCCGAGGCGGGCTAGCGGTCACAGATACGCAGTATTTT.

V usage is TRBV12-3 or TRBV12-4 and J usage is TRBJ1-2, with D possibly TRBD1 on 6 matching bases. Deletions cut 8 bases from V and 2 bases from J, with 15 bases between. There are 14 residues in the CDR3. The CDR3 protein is CASRNFGQNYGYTF. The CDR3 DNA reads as TGTGCCAGCCGTAACTTCGGACAGAACTATGGCTACACCTTC.

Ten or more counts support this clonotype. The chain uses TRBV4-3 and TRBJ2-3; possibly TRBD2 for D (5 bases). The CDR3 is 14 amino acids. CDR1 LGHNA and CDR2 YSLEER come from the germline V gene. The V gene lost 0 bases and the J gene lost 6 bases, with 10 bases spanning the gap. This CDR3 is CASSQDDGGDTQYF. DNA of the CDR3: TGCGCCAGCAGCCAAGATGACGGCGGGGATACGCAGTATTTT.

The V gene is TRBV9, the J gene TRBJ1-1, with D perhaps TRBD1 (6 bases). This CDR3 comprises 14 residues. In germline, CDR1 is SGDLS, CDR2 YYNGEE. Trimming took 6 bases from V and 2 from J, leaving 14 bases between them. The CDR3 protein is CASTPTGLNTEAFF. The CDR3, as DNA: TGTGCCAGCACCCCGACAGGCCTAAACACTGAAGCTTTCTTT.